This T cell receptor (beta chain) is drawn from a study of T cell repertoires in cytomegalovirus infection. Study results and limitations: Cumulative public TCR beta family frequency identified carriers of CMV plus the relevant HLA.

TCRdb processed the reads anew with MiXCR; each CDR3 protein has one entry. The repertoire holds 600,000 to 700,000 distinct CDR3 sequences, with 30% to 35% as singletons. V shed 5 bases, J shed 6 bases, and the junction held 15 bases outside the gene matches. The CDR3 is 17 amino acids. On this clonotype itself: Its antigen is still unknown.

The clonotype originates from a human donor in good health (CMV status not recorded). Some clones in this sample may be carry-over from other donors' samples. The chain links TRBV12-3 or TRBV12-4 to TRBJ2-3; 9 nucleotides match TRBD2. The sequenced sample was cultured PBMCs, obtained from culture after CMV antigen stimulation. The CDR3 sequence is CASSPDAGGPIFDTQYF. DNA of the CDR3: TGTGCCAGCAGTCCGGACGCGGGGGGGCCTATTTTTGATACGCAGTATTTT.